This T cell receptor beta chain was sequenced for a study of blood T cell repertoires in COVID-19. Across the study: Acute-phase and convalescent COVID-19 samples originated in the United States, Italy and Spain. Nucleic acid was either cDNA or gDNA, and it came from T cells, B-cell-depleted T cells, or PBMCs.

CDR1 and CDR2 (germline): MNHNY, SVGAGI (reference sequence). The CDR3 totals 15 residues. The J segment lost 5 bases and the V segment lost 7 bases, leaving 10 bases of the junction unmatched. This clone has a handful of counts. Per the authors' pipeline: Reference gene primers were amplified, and this amplification served to estimate nucleated cell counts. Assay used: immunoSEQ multiplex PCR; TCRdb lists only in-frame clones, some missing. V and J calls and clone size follow that table, whereas D and trimming were derived from the DNA. Counted here are about 150,000 clones, around 74% occurring once; the ten biggest clones make up around 3.4%.

This clonotype was obtained from a woman aged 80 or over with acute or convalescent COVID-19. The chain combines TRBV6-6 with TRBJ1-5; 8 bases map to TRBD1. Material: peripheral blood. This chain's CDR3 is CASTGQGYVYQPQHF. The CDR3 nucleotides read TGTGCCAGCACCGGACAGGGATACGTTTATCAGCCCCAGCATTTT.